These 20 T cell receptor beta chains came from one sample sequenced in a study of cytomegalovirus exposure and HLA in healthy donors. Primers: 60 Vbeta forward and 13 Jbeta reverse. Sequencing used immunoSEQ multiplex PCR; TCRdb keeps in-frame clones, though not all of them. Altogether 150,000 to 200,000 clones are present, more than 70% being singletons, with the ten largest covering approximately 1.7%. Sequencing used PBMCs. These receptors were obtained from a middle-aged man in good health and CMV-seropositive.

A single count supports this clone. The identical CDR3 is also encoded by other nucleotide sequences in the sample. The chain combines TRBV30 with TRBJ2-7; no definite D call. This CDR3 region has 11 residues. V was clipped by 4 bases and J by 0 bases, with 4 bases between them. The germline V gene encodes CDR1 GTSNPN and CDR2 SVGIG (reference sequence). The CDR3 loop is CAWTSSYEQYF. The CDR3 coding sequence is TGTGCCTGGACTAGCTCCTACGAGCAGTACTTC.

The chain has TRBV6-4 and TRBJ2-1; the D is unclear. The V gene lost 2 bases and the J gene lost 0 bases, with 8 bases spanning the gap. CDR3 size: 15 residues. Germline values: CDR1 MRHNA, CDR2 SNTAGT. CDR3 nucleotides: TGTGCCAGCAGTGACGGTAGGAGCTCCTACAATGAGCAGTTCTTC. Amino acids: CASSDGRSSYNEQFF.

The chain has TRBV5-1 and TRBJ1-3; 10 nucleotides match TRBD1. The CDR3 spans 17 residues. From germline, CDR1 is SGHRS and CDR2 YFSETQ. After removal of 4 bases from V and 0 bases from J, the junction contained 7 bases not matched to a gene. CDR3 in amino acids: CASSPGGQGTSGNTIYF. CDR3 DNA sequence: TGCGCCAGCAGCCCGGGGGGACAGGGGACCTCTGGAAACACCATATATTTT.

This clone was observed a few times. The V and J genes are TRBV5-6 and TRBJ1-6; D is unresolved. CDR3 length: 14 residues. The V end lost 0 bases, the J end lost 7 bases, and 8 bases lay between the germline ends. Germline loops: CDR1 SGHDT, CDR2 YYEEEE. The CDR3 DNA reads TGTGCCAGCAGCTTGGTATCGGGAAATTCACCCCTCCACTTT. Translating it yields CASSLVSGNSPLHF.

The CDR3 nucleotides are TGTGCCAGCAATGGACTAGCGGGAGGGGAGACCCAGTACTTC. Translating gives CASNGLAGGETQYF. The chain employs TRBV2 and TRBJ2-5, with TRBD2 matching over 15 bases. Trimming cost V 7 bases and J 5 bases; bases outside gene matches: 2. This CDR3 contains 14 residues. Germline-derived CDR1 and CDR2 are SNHLY and FYNNEI.

J is TRBJ2-2 and V is TRBV6-4; the D gene is possibly TRBD2 (6 bases). The length of the CDR3 is 15 residues. The V and J ends lost 0 bases and 1 base respectively, with 6 bases between them. Germline V gene sequence: CDR1 MRHNA, CDR2 SNTAGT. The CDR3 DNA is TGTGCCAGCAGTGACTCGCGGGAGAACACCGGGGAGCTGTTTTTT. This translates into CASSDSRENTGELFF.

The CDR3: CASSLDEVAEQYF. The CDR3 region has the DNA TGTGCCAGCAGCTTAGATGAGGTAGCCGAGCAGTACTTC. The rearrangement links TRBV7-9 to TRBJ2-5; unclear D gene. TRBJ2-7 explains the end of the DNA better; the J call may be wrong. In germline, CDR1 is SEHNR, CDR2 FQNEAQ (reference sequence). This CDR3 spans 13 amino acids.

The rearrangement links TRBV27 to TRBJ2-7; tentative D call: TRBD2 (5 bases). The CDR3 has 12 residues. Trimming took off 5 bases at V and 3 bases at J, with 8 bases between the two ends. Germline CDR1 and CDR2: MNHEY and SMNVEV (reference sequence). CDR3 in DNA: TGTGCCAGCAGTGGTGAGGGCTACGAGCAGTACTTC. This translates into CASSGEGYEQYF.

The J gene is TRBJ2-7, the V gene TRBV5-1; D is perhaps TRBD2 (6 bases). Germline assignment: CDR1 SGHRS and CDR2 YFSETQ. The CDR3 contains 14 residues. V gave up 5 bases and J gave up 5 bases, with 17 bases separating them. The CDR3 reads CASSSGSDTNEQYF. The CDR3 DNA follows: TGCGCCAGCAGTTCCGGGAGCGACACGAACGAGCAGTACTTC. Full variable domain (rest looked up from reference TRBV5-1 and TRBJ2-7): KAGVTQTPRYLIKTRGQQVTLSCSPISGHRSVSWYQQTPGQGLQFLFEYFSETQRNKGNFPGRFSGRQFSNSRSEMNVSTLELGDSALYLCASSSGSDTNEQYFGPGTRLTVT.

V is TRBV28 and J is TRBJ1-1; TRBD1 agrees at 10 bases. This CDR3 has 13 residues. CDR1 is MDHEN and CDR2 is SYDVKM in the germline V gene. J gave up 4 bases and V 9 bases, and 5 bases lay outside the gene matches. CDR3 coding DNA: TGTGCCAGTAGGACAGGGGGTACCACTGAAGCTTTCTTT. Protein product: CASRTGGTTEAFF.

J is TRBJ2-3 and V is TRBV7-3; the match to TRBD2 covers 14 bases. This CDR3 has 18 amino acids. Germline CDR1 and CDR2: SGHTA and FQGTGA. Trimming cost V 4 bases and J 3 bases; bases outside gene matches: 9. For the CDR3, the DNA is TGTGCCAGCAGCTCCCTAGGGACTAGCGGGAGTATAACAGATACGCAGTATTTT. This codes for CASSSLGTSGSITDTQYF.

This clone occurred a few times. The chain links TRBV28 to TRBJ1-5; D possibly corresponds to TRBD1 (6 bases). Trimming left V 1 base short and J 1 base short, with 11 bases between. The length of the CDR3 is 16 residues. Germline V gene data show CDR1 as MDHEN and CDR2 as SYDVKM. This CDR3 reads CASSLSGEGSNQPQHF. The CDR3 nucleotides read TGTGCCAGCAGTTTATCAGGGGAGGGGAGCAATCAGCCCCAGCATTTT.

The chain couples TRBV6-5 to TRBJ1-1; TRBD1 matches at 9 bases. V dropped 0 bases and J dropped 6; count of bases not matched to a gene: 8. The germline V gene encodes CDR1 MNHEY and CDR2 SVGAGI. The CDR3 is made up of 16 amino acids. As DNA, the CDR3 is TGTGCCAGCAGTTACTCGATGGGACAGGGTATGCCTGAAGCTTTCTTT. This codes for CASSYSMGQGMPEAFF.

The chain uses TRBV9 and TRBJ2-1; D is possibly TRBD2 (6 bases). CDR3 size: 15 residues. V was clipped by 0 bases and J by 4 bases, with 11 bases between them. The germline CDR1 and CDR2 sequences are SGDLS and YYNGEE. The CDR3 protein is CASSVAAGTYNEQFF. CDR3 nucleotides: TGTGCCAGCAGCGTAGCTGCGGGAACATACAATGAGCAGTTCTTC.

V and J are TRBV5-1 and TRBJ1-2, with 7 bases identical to TRBD1. V lost 4 bases and J lost 3; bases outside the gene matches: 6. The CDR3 length is 14 residues. Germline V gene data show CDR1 as SGHRS and CDR2 as YFSETQ. CDR3 nucleotide sequence: TGCGCCAGCAGCCCCGGACAGGACCACTATGGCTACACCTTC. Amino acids: CASSPGQDHYGYTF.

The rearrangement uses TRBV10-3 and TRBJ1-5, with D perhaps TRBD1 (5 bases). The germline gives CDR1 ENHRY, CDR2 SYGVKD. Trimming pared 2 bases from V and 7 bases from J, leaving 15 bases between. This CDR3 spans 15 amino acids. The CDR3 bases are TGTGCCATCAGTGAGAGGGGCGGGGGAGAACAGCCCCAGCATTTT. Translating it yields CAISERGGGEQPQHF.

The V call is TRBV28, the J call TRBJ1-2; 7 bases agree with TRBD1. With 6 bases clipped from V and 7 bases from J, the junction kept 5 bases outside the gene matches. The CDR3 loop spans 12 amino acids. Germline CDR1 reads MDHEN; CDR2 reads SYDVKM. DNA for the CDR3: TGTGCCAGCAGCCGTACAGGGGTTGGCTACACCTTC. Residues: CASSRTGVGYTF.

This chain joins TRBV14 and TRBJ2-5, with 10 bases identical to TRBD2. From germline, CDR1 is SGHDN and CDR2 FVKESK. Germline trimming cut 0 bases from V and 2 bases from J; bases unmatched to any gene: 0. CDR3 length: 15 amino acids. The CDR3 DNA reads TGTGCCAGCAGCCAAGAACTAGCGGGACAAGAGACCCAGTACTTC. This translates into CASSQELAGQETQYF.

The CDR3 spells CASSPGQEETQYF. The CDR3 coding sequence is TGTGCCAGCAGCCCGGGACAGGAAGAGACCCAGTACTTC. V and J are TRBV7-2 and TRBJ2-5, with 8 bases matching TRBD1. This CDR3 contains 13 residues. V dropped 5 bases and J dropped 3; count of bases not matched to a gene: 2. CDR1 is SGHTA, CDR2 FQGNSA, per germline.

The chain employs TRBV21-1 and TRBJ2-1; no DNA check was done on the table's D call, TRBD1. TRBV21-1 represents a pseudogene. This CDR3 is 15 amino acids long. CDR3 in amino acids: CASTVFWDSYNEQFF. The CDR3 nucleotides read TGTGCCAGCACAGTTTTTTGGGACAGTTACAATGAGCAGTTCTTC.